The 23 T cell receptor beta chains presented below share a single source sample, sequenced in a study of OX40 agonist ivuxolimab in advanced cancers. Clones were read by immunoSEQ multiplex PCR, and TCRdb kept only the in-frame ones, dropping some. The repertoire consists of about 61,000 clones, with around 82% occurring once and the leading ten covering less than 0.6%. Source: CD4+ or CD8+ T cells sorted from blood, taken in a trial of the OX40 agonist ivuxolimab. These receptors all stem from an adult with an advanced solid tumor such as melanoma, head and neck, liver or kidney cancer.

This chain connects TRBV11-2 to TRBJ1-2, with D possibly matching TRBD1 (5 bases). The CDR3 loop spans 15 amino acids. Germline lookup yields CDR1 SGHAT and CDR2 FQNNGV. Deletions cut 0 bases from V and 7 bases from J, with 15 bases between. As DNA, the CDR3 is TGTGCCAGCAGCTTAGATCGTCCAGGGATTCGTGGCTACACCTTC. Protein sequence: CASSLDRPGIRGYTF.

The V call is TRBV4-1, the J call TRBJ2-1, with TRBD2 matching over 8 bases. Per germline, CDR1 MGHRA and CDR2 YSYEKL. The length of the CDR3 is 15 residues. V trimming: 4 bases; J trimming: 7 bases; junction bases outside the gene matches: 9. This CDR3 reads CASSREGTRGNEQFF. The CDR3 bases are TGCGCCAGCAGCCGTGAAGGGACTAGAGGGAATGAGCAGTTCTTC.

The chain combines TRBV4-1 with TRBJ2-1; D may match TRBD1 or TRBD2 (5 bases each). With 2 bases removed from V and 10 bases from J, the gap between germline ends came to 15 bases. The V gene's germline CDR1 is MGHRA and CDR2 YSYEKL. This CDR3 has 14 residues. This chain's CDR3 is CASSQWGISQEQFF. CDR3 nucleotide sequence: TGCGCCAGCAGCCAATGGGGGATCAGCCAGGAGCAGTTCTTC.

The rearrangement joins TRBV18 to TRBJ2-3; TRBD2 matches at 7 bases. CDR1 is KGHSH and CDR2 is LQKENI in the germline V gene. The CDR3 loop spans 12 amino acids. Germline trimming cut 8 bases from V and 4 bases from J; bases unmatched to any gene: 3. CDR3 sequence reads: CASRGESDTQYF. CDR3 DNA sequence: TGTGCCAGCCGGGGGGAGTCAGATACGCAGTATTTT. Together with reference TRBV18 and TRBJ2-3, the CDR3 gives the full variable domain: NAGVMQNPRHLVRRRGQEARLRCSPMKGHSHVYWYRQLPEEGLKFMVYLQKENIIDESGMPKERFSAEFPKEGPSILRIQQVVRGDSAAYFCASRGESDTQYFGPGTRLTVL.

This clone was picked up one time. CDR3 bases: TGTGCCAGCAGCCCTTGGGACAGGACTAACTATGGCTACACCTTC. Protein sequence: CASSPWDRTNYGYTF. The chain combines TRBV27 with TRBJ1-2; 8 bases are shared with TRBD1. Per germline, CDR1 MNHEY and CDR2 SMNVEV (reference sequence). This CDR3 contains 15 residues. V lost 6 bases, J lost 0 bases, and 6 bases stayed unmatched.

This clone has a handful of counts. The chain links TRBV9 to TRBJ2-1, with 7 bases matching TRBD2. J gave up 2 bases and V 4 bases, and 6 bases lay outside the gene matches. Germline V gene lookup returns CDR1 SGDLS and CDR2 YYNGEE. The CDR3 extends over 15 amino acids. The CDR3 DNA follows: TGTGCCAGCAGCCATCTAGCGGCCGCCTACAATGAGCAGTTCTTC. Protein: CASSHLAAAYNEQFF.

J is TRBJ1-2 and V is TRBV19; D perhaps matches TRBD1 (5 bases). The CDR3 consists of 14 residues. In germline, CDR1 is LNHDA, CDR2 SQIVND (reference sequence). Trimming took off 2 bases at V and 3 bases at J, with 10 bases between the two ends. CDR3 protein: CASSISEGYYGYTF. The CDR3 DNA reads as TGTGCCAGTAGTATATCGGAGGGGTACTATGGCTACACCTTC.

The chain couples TRBV5-8 to TRBJ1-3; no definite D call. The V and J ends lost 0 bases and 0 bases respectively, with 10 bases between them. Germline loops: CDR1 SGHTS, CDR2 YDEGEE. This CDR3 region has 16 residues. As DNA, the CDR3 is TGTGCCAGCAGCTTGGTTTATGCTAGCTCTGGAAACACCATATATTTT. It is translated as CASSLVYASSGNTIYF.

V usage is TRBV21-1 and J usage is TRBJ1-5; no check of the table's D call, TRBD1, against the DNA was made. TRBV21-1 constitutes a pseudogene. The CDR3 extends over 16 amino acids. Here the CDR3 reads CASSKVQDYSNQPQHF. In DNA, the CDR3 is TGTGCCAGCAGCAAAGTACAGGATTATAGCAATCAGCCCCAGCATTTT.

This chain uses TRBV29-1 with TRBJ1-1; D is unresolved. The CDR3 runs 13 residues. The ends were cut back, 5 bases at V and 3 bases at J, with 13 bases in the middle. Germline V gene data show CDR1 as SQVTM and CDR2 as ANQGSEA. The CDR3 nucleotides are TGCAGCGTTCTCACCGACACATACACTGAAGCTTTCTTT. This sequence encodes CSVLTDTYTEAFF.

The gene calls are TRBV2 and TRBJ2-1; 7 nucleotides line up with TRBD2. This CDR3 region has 17 residues. The J segment lost 4 bases and the V segment lost 8 bases, leaving 17 bases of the junction unmatched. The V gene's germline CDR1 is SNHLY and CDR2 FYNNEI. CDR3: CASRGPMGGGEYNEQFF. In DNA, the CDR3 is TGTGCCAGCCGAGGCCCCATGGGGGGAGGGGAATACAATGAGCAGTTCTTC.

V is TRBV6-1 and J is TRBJ2-2; D is unclear. Germline lookup yields CDR1 MNHNS and CDR2 SASEGT. The CDR3 sequence is 13 residues long. V was clipped by 8 bases and J by 1 base, with 8 bases between them. The CDR3 nucleotides are TGTGCCAGCGGGCACCTGAACACCGGGGAGCTGTTTTTT. It codes for CASGHLNTGELFF.

This sequence joins TRBV10-3 and TRBJ2-7; a possible D gene is TRBD2 (6 bases). CDR3 length equals 17 residues. The germline V and J ends were trimmed by 1 base and 6 bases, with 22 bases remaining between them. Per the germline V gene, CDR1 is ENHRY and CDR2 is SYGVKD. The CDR3 sequence is CAISEWGVRTSSREQYF. The DNA for the CDR3 is TGTGCCATCAGTGAGTGGGGGGTGCGGACATCCTCCCGCGAGCAGTACTTC.

The V and J genes are TRBV6-5 and TRBJ1-2; D is possibly TRBD1 (6 bases). The germline CDR1 and CDR2 sequences are MNHEY and SVGAGI. The CDR3 spans 15 residues. V shed 2 bases and J shed 8 bases, with 18 bases lying between them. This CDR3 reads CASSYDITGKPGYTF. The CDR3 DNA reads TGTGCCAGCAGTTACGATATAACAGGGAAACCAGGCTACACCTTC.

The chain is built from TRBV5-1 and TRBJ1-2, with 7 bases identical to TRBD1. The CDR3 extends over 12 amino acids. The V gene end was trimmed by 5 bases and the J gene end by 6 bases; junction bases not matched to a gene: 4. CDR1 SGHRS and CDR2 YFSETQ come from the germline V gene. In DNA, the CDR3 is TGCGCCAGCAGTACCGGGACAGATGGCTACACCTTC. Amino acids: CASSTGTDGYTF.

This sequence joins TRBV7-9 and TRBJ2-1; 8 bases align to TRBD2. With V trimmed by 2 bases and J by 8 bases, 5 bases remained unmatched. This CDR3 contains 14 residues. The V gene's germline CDR1 is SEHNR and CDR2 FQNEAQ (reference sequence). The CDR3 bases are TGTGCCAGCAGCTTAACCCGGGAGGGGGATGAGCAGTTCTTC. Translation gives CASSLTREGDEQFF.

V usage is TRBV10-3 and J usage is TRBJ2-3, with TRBD2 identical over 8 bases. This CDR3 region has 15 residues. V shed 6 bases and J 6 bases; nucleotides not matched to a gene: 11. The germline V gene has CDR1 ENHRY and CDR2 SYGVKD. The CDR3 DNA reads as TGTGCCATCAGCGACACTCCGGGAGGGGCCGATACGCAGTATTTT. It codes for CAISDTPGGADTQYF.

This clone was found once. The rearrangement links TRBV19 to TRBJ2-5, with D possibly being TRBD1 (5 bases). Germline V lookup: CDR1 LNHDA, CDR2 SQIVND (reference sequence). The CDR3 length is 12 residues. V lost 9 bases, J lost 4 bases, and 12 bases lay in between. This chain's CDR3 is CARAQGPETQYF. The CDR3 DNA reads as TGTGCCAGAGCCCAGGGCCCAGAGACCCAGTACTTC.

The V call is TRBV29-1, the J call TRBJ1-1; D not certain. The CDR3 consists of 14 residues. The germline gives CDR1 SQVTM, CDR2 ANQGSEA. V was clipped by 4 bases and J by 1 base, with 13 bases between them. In DNA form, the CDR3 reads TGCAGCGTTGTCGGTCACCTCGGGAACACTGAAGCTTTCTTT. It translates to CSVVGHLGNTEAFF.

This chain joins TRBV2 and TRBJ2-7, with D unresolved. Deletions cut 8 bases from V and 12 bases from J, with 23 bases between. The V gene's germline CDR1 is SNHLY and CDR2 FYNNEI. The CDR3 is 13 residues long. The CDR3 protein is CASSIRVSDGLYF. CDR3 sequence (DNA): TGTGCCAGCTCCATAAGGGTGTCGGATGGGCTGTACTTC.

Turning to this clone: This sample includes further DNA sequences coding for the same CDR3. V usage is TRBV9 and J usage is TRBJ2-2, with 7 bases fitting TRBD2. There are 16 residues in the CDR3. V gave up 0 bases and J gave up 1 base; unmatched junction bases: 3. Germline V gives CDR1 SGDLS, CDR2 YYNGEE. The CDR3 bases are TGTGCCAGCAGCGTAGGATCTAGCGGGAACACCGGGGAGCTGTTTTTT. Residues: CASSVGSSGNTGELFF.

This sequence joins TRBV5-6 and TRBJ2-3, with TRBD2 matching 9 bases. In germline, CDR1 is SGHDT, CDR2 YYEEEE. J gave up 3 bases and V 0 bases, and 8 bases lay outside the gene matches. The CDR3 sequence is 17 residues long. The CDR3 region is CASSLAFLGLATDTQYF. The CDR3 DNA reads as TGTGCCAGCAGCTTGGCCTTTTTGGGACTAGCAACAGATACGCAGTATTTT.

This clone appeared a single time. The rearrangement joins TRBV7-3 to TRBJ2-3; TRBD1 or TRBD2 may be the D gene (6 bases each). The CDR3 contains 15 residues. The V and J ends lost 5 bases and 5 bases respectively, with 17 bases between them. Germline V lookup: CDR1 SGHTA, CDR2 FQGTGA. The CDR3 loop is CASSPSPGAGDTQYF. In nucleotides, the CDR3 is TGTGCCAGCAGCCCAAGCCCGGGGGCTGGAGATACGCAGTATTTT.